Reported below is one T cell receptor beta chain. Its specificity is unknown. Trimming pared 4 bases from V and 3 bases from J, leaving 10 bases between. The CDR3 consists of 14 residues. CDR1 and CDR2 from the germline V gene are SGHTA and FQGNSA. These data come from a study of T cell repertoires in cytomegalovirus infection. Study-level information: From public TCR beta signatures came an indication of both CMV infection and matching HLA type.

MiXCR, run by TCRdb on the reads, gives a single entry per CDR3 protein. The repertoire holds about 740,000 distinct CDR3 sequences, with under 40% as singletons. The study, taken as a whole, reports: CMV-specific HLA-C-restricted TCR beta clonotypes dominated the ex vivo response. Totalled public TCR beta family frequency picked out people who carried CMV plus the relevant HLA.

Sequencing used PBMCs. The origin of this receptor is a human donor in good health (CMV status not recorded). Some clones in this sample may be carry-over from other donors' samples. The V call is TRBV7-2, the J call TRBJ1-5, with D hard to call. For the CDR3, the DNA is TGTGCCAGCAGCTCTCACGTACCCAATCAGCCCCAGCATTTT. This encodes CASSSHVPNQPQHF.